The present TCR beta chain was sequenced within a study of T cells after yellow fever vaccination. 5'RACE template switching generated TCR cDNA, adding a universal primer site and UMIs. Each CDR3 protein gets one entry after TCRdb re-called the 5' RACE reads with MiXCR. The sample includes roughly 400,000 distinct CDR3 sequences, about 19% seen only once; the top ten take roughly a sixth. Notes on the study in general: Among primary-vaccination clones, most reappeared after the booster, at approximately 97% for CD4 and under 90% for CD8.

This clonotype has a handful of counts. Its target is unknown. The V gene lost 0 bases and the J gene lost 0 bases, with 13 bases spanning the gap. Germline V gene lookup returns CDR1 SGHKS and CDR2 YYEKEE (reference sequence). This CDR3 has 17 amino acids. The sequenced sample was PBMCs, obtained before the yellow fever booster vaccination. V usage is TRBV5-5 and J usage is TRBJ1-5; D is possibly TRBD1 (6 bases). The receptor comes from a man aged 18 to 29 who received the YFV17D yellow fever vaccine. The CDR3 region is CASSLEQGSFSNQPQHF. CDR3 in DNA: TGTGCCAGCAGCTTGGAACAGGGCAGCTTTAGCAATCAGCCCCAGCATTTT.